The 15 T cell receptor beta chains below were found in one sample sequenced in a study of cytomegalovirus exposure and HLA in healthy donors. PCR involved 60 Vbeta and 13 Jbeta primers. The method was immunoSEQ multiplex PCR; TCRdb's version includes in-frame clones alone and lacks a portion of them. The table includes 200,000 to 250,000 clones, 70% to 85% detected once. Sequenced input: PBMCs. These receptors were taken from a man aged 50 to 59 in good health and CMV-seronegative.

As to this clone: Sequence at one end of the junction differs from germline and may be a read error. V and J are TRBV10-3 and TRBJ1-2, with a tentative D call TRBD1 (6 bases). Germline V gives CDR1 ENHRY, CDR2 SYGVKD. This CDR3 contains 16 residues. The CDR3 here is CAINEGGLMINYGYTF. The CDR3 coding sequence is TGTGCCATCAATGAGGGGGGCCTGATGATCAACTATGGCTACACCTTC.

The chain combines TRBV7-3 with TRBJ1-2; D is ambiguous. There are 16 residues in the CDR3. V lost 5 bases to trimming and J lost 2 bases, with 18 bases between them. In germline, CDR1 is SGHTA, CDR2 FQGTGA. The CDR3 DNA is TGTGCCAGCAGCCCTACCGGCGGGGTCGCCAACTATGGCTACACCTTC. Encoded protein: CASSPTGGVANYGYTF.

The chain links TRBV25-1 to TRBJ2-5; 8 positions match TRBD1. The assigned J gene may be wrong: the sequence end matches TRBJ2-7 better. The germline CDR1 and CDR2 sequences are MGHDK and SYGVNS. The CDR3 loop spans 14 amino acids. The CDR3 sequence is CASSETGVPYEQYF. The DNA of the CDR3 is TGTGCCAGCAGTGAGACAGGGGTTCCCTACGAGCAGTACTTC.

This chain joins TRBV27 and TRBJ1-1; unclear D gene. Germline values: CDR1 MNHEY, CDR2 SMNVEV (reference sequence). The V end lost 8 bases, the J end lost 0 bases, and 10 bases lay between the germline ends. The CDR3 runs to 13 residues. CDR3 nucleotide sequence: TGTGCCAGCCGCTTTGACTTGAACACTGAAGCTTTCTTT. Translation gives CASRFDLNTEAFF.

The chain uses TRBV27 and TRBJ2-1; 9 bases are a match to TRBD2. The CDR3 sequence is 15 residues long. Germline V gene data show CDR1 as MNHEY and CDR2 as SMNVEV (reference sequence). J lost 6 bases, V lost 5 bases, and 8 bases had no gene match. Written as DNA, the CDR3 is TGTGCCAGCAGTCCGACTAGCGGAACCGGCAATGAGCAGTTCTTC. As protein: CASSPTSGTGNEQFF.

This clone has only a few counts. The chain carries TRBV9 and TRBJ2-3; D might be TRBD1 (7 bases). The CDR3 is made up of 17 amino acids. In germline, CDR1 is SGDLS, CDR2 YYNGEE. V lost 3 bases to trimming and J lost 2 bases, with 19 bases between them. Written as DNA, the CDR3 is TGTGCCAGCAGCGACAATCCGGAGGGGGCCTCCACAGATACGCAGTATTTT. Translated: CASSDNPEGASTDTQYF.

This rearrangement joins TRBV9 to TRBJ2-7; weak D call: TRBD1 (6 bases). The CDR3 is made up of 15 amino acids. The V end was cut by 3 bases, the J end by 7 bases, with 20 bases between. In germline, CDR1 is SGDLS, CDR2 YYNGEE. Here the CDR3 reads CASSASGTWSHEQYF. CDR3 sequence (DNA): TGTGCCAGCAGCGCCTCCGGGACATGGTCCCATGAGCAGTACTTC.

V usage is TRBV6-4 and J usage is TRBJ2-2, with a tentative D call TRBD2 (7 bases). Trimming cost V 1 base and J 4 bases, with 13 bases left between them. Germline V gene sequence: CDR1 MRHNA, CDR2 SNTAGT. This CDR3 region has 16 residues. The CDR3 DNA is TGTGCCAGCAGTGACTACGGGCGGGGGCCCACCGGGGAGCTGTTTTTT. It encodes CASSDYGRGPTGELFF.

The rearrangement joins TRBV15 to TRBJ2-4, with 7 positions matching TRBD1. The CDR3 length is 15 residues. V lost 4 bases to trimming and J lost 4 bases; unmatched junction nucleotides: 7. CDR1 is LNHNV and CDR2 is YYDKDF in the germline V gene (reference sequence). CDR3 nucleotides: TGTGCCACCAGCAAATACCGGGACAGTAAAAACATTCAGTACTTC. Amino acids: CATSKYRDSKNIQYF.

This clone was picked up a small number of times. This chain uses TRBV19 with TRBJ2-7, with D perhaps TRBD2 (6 bases). Per the germline V gene, CDR1 is LNHDA and CDR2 is SQIVND (reference sequence). The length of the CDR3 is 16 residues. The ends were cut back, 5 bases at V and 5 bases at J, with 22 bases in the middle. The CDR3 DNA follows: TGTGCCAGTAGTCCTCTCCCACCCGGGGGTGGGAACGAGCAGTACTTC. Its protein is CASSPLPPGGGNEQYF.

This sequence joins TRBV6-1 and TRBJ2-5; a weak D match, TRBD1 (6 bases). Germline V gene data show CDR1 as MNHNS and CDR2 as SASEGT. CDR3 length: 15 residues. Between the trimmed V and J ends, which lost 4 bases and 2 bases, there was a span of 14 bases. CDR3: CASSALDRRQETQYF. The CDR3 DNA follows: TGTGCCAGCAGTGCCCTCGACAGGAGGCAAGAGACCCAGTACTTC.

The table lists this clone with a few counts. This sequence joins TRBV28 and TRBJ1-5; D ambiguous. The CDR3 extends over 16 amino acids. The V gene lost 6 bases and the J gene lost 7 bases, with 22 bases spanning the gap. Germline CDR1 and CDR2: MDHEN and SYDVKM. In nucleotides, the CDR3 is TGTGCCAGCAGGACCGGCGGGGTCCTAGGTTTGCAGCCCCAGCATTTT. Its protein is CASRTGGVLGLQPQHF.

The V and J genes are TRBV5-6 and TRBJ2-7, with a possible D match to TRBD1 (5 bases). This CDR3 has 14 residues. V was clipped by 0 bases and J by 1 base, with 8 bases between them. Germline V CDR1 and CDR2: SGHDT, YYEEEE. Here the CDR3 DNA reads TGTGCCAGCAGCTTGGAGGCAGGGTCCTACGAGCAGTACTTC. As protein: CASSLEAGSYEQYF.

This clone was detected a few times. The chain employs TRBV7-9 and TRBJ1-1; no clear D gene. Trimming removed 8 bases from V and 0 bases from J, with 4 bases in between. The CDR3 loop spans 11 amino acids. CDR1 SEHNR and CDR2 FQNEAQ come from the germline V gene (reference sequence). CDR3 in amino acids: CASGLNTEAFF. As DNA, the CDR3 is TGTGCCAGCGGGCTGAACACTGAAGCTTTCTTT.

The chain couples TRBV19 to TRBJ2-7, with D possibly being TRBD2 (5 bases). The germline CDR1 and CDR2 sequences are LNHDA and SQIVND (reference sequence). The length of the CDR3 is 14 residues. V dropped 5 bases and J dropped 3 bases, with 14 bases sitting between them. CDR3 protein: CASSEGRGSYEQYF. CDR3 sequence (DNA): TGTGCCAGTAGTGAGGGTAGAGGAAGCTACGAGCAGTACTTC.